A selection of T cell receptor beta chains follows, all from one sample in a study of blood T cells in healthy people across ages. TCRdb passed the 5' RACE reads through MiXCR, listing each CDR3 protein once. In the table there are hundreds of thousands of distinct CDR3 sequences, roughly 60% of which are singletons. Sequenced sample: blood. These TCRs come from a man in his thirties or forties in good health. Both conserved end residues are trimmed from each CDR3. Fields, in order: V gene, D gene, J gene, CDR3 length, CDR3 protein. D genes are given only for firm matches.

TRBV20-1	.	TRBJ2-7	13	SVSSVAVSSYEQY
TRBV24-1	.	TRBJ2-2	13	ATSEPTVNTGELF
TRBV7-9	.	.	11	ASSLPWGETQY
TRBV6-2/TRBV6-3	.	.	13	ASSYRAGFYNEQY
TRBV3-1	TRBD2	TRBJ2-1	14	ASSFLWRGGDNEQF
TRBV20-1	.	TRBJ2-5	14	SARVAGRGLRETQY
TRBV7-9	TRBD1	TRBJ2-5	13	ASSPQGPYQETQY
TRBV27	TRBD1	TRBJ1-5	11	ASAPGGVWPQH
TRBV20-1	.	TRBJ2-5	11	SAPVGGQGTQY
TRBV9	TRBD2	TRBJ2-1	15	ASSPRGGLAVYNEQF
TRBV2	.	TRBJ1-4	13	ASSESAVIGEKLF
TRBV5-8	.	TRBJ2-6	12	ASSLYSGANVLT
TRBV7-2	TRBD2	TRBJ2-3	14	ASSYIAGGHQDTQY
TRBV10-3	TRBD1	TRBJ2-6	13	AISDRSSGANVLT
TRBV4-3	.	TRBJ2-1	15	ASSQDFGGASYNEQF
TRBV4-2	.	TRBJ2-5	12	AGAAWGPQETQY
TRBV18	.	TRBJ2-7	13	ASSSARASSYEQY
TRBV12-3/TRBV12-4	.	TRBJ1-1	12	ASSFTGRATEAF